This T cell receptor (beta chain) was recovered during a study of CD8 T cells in Susac syndrome. CDR3 length: 14 residues. V gave up 7 bases and J gave up 0 bases, with 11 bases separating them. The germline V gene encodes CDR1 LNHNV and CDR2 YYDKDF (reference sequence). RNA, at roughly 0.45 to 1 ug, was reverse transcribed with random hexamers. Coverage of TCR beta CDR3 amplification by immunoSEQ multiplex PCR extended to 54 Vbeta and 13 Jbeta. TCRdb redid the calling of the immunoSEQ multiplex PCR reads with MiXCR, one entry per CDR3 protein. The sample includes 180,000 or so distinct CDR3 sequences, roughly 96% of them seen just once.

Sequencing was performed on CD4+ T cells from PBMCs. This sequence joins TRBV15 and TRBJ2-3; perhaps TRBD2 as D (6 bases). This TCR was recovered from a human donor with multiple sclerosis. CDR3 coding DNA: TGTGCCACCAAACGGGAGTCTAGCACAGATACGCAGTATTTT. This gives the protein CATKRESSTDTQYF.